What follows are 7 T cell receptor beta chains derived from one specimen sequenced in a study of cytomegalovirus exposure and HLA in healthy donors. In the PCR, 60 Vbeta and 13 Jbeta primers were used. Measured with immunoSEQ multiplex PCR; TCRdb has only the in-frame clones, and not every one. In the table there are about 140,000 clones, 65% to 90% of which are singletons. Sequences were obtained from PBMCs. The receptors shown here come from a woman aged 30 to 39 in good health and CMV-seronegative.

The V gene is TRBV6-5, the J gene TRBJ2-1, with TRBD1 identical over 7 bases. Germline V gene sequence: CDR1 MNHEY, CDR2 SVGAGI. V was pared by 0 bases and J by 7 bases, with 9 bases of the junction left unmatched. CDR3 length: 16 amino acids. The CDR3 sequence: CASSYSRQGVENEQFF. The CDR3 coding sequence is TGTGCCAGCAGTTACTCGAGGCAGGGGGTAGAAAATGAGCAGTTCTTC.

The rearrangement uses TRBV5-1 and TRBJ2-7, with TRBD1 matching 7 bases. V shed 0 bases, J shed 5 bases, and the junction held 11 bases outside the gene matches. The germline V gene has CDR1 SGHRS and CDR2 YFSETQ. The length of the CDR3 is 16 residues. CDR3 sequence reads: CASSLEGDSKVDEQYF. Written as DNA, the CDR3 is TGCGCCAGCAGCTTGGAAGGGGACAGCAAAGTGGACGAGCAGTACTTC.

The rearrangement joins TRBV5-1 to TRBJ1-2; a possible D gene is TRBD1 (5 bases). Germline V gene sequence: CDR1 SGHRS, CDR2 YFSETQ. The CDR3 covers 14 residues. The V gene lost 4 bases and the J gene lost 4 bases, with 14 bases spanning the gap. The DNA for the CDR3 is TGCGCCAGCAGCAACCCCGGGGGAGGCTATGGCTACACCTTC. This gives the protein CASSNPGGGYGYTF.

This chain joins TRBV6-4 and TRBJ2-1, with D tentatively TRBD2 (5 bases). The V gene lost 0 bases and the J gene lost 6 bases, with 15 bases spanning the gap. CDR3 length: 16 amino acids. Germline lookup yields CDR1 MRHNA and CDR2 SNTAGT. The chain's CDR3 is CASSDSPGERSNEQFF. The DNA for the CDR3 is TGTGCCAGCAGTGACTCGCCCGGGGAGCGTAGCAATGAGCAGTTCTTC.

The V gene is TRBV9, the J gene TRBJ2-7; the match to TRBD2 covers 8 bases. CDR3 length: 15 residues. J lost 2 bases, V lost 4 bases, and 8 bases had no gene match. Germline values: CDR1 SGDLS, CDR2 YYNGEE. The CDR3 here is CASSKTGGATYEQYF. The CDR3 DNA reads TGTGCCAGCAGCAAAACGGGAGGGGCGACCTACGAGCAGTACTTC.

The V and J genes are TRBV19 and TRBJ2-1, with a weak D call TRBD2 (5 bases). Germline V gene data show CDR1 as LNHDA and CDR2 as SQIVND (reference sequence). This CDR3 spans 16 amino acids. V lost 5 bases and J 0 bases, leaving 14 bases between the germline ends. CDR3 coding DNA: TGTGCCAGTAGTGGTCTAGGAGGACGCTCCTACAATGAGCAGTTCTTC. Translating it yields CASSGLGGRSYNEQFF.

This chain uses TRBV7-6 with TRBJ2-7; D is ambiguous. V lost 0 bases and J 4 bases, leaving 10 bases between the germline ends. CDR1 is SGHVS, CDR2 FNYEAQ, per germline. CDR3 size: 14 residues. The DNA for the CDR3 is TGTGCCAGCAGCTTAGCGGCACTATCGTACGAGCAGTACTTC. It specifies CASSLAALSYEQYF.